These T cell receptor beta chains were read from a single sample in a study of cytomegalovirus exposure and HLA in healthy donors. Repertoires were generated with immunoSEQ multiplex PCR, while TCRdb's copy carries only in-frame clones and drops some. The repertoire has 130,000 to 150,000 clones, roughly 75% of them found once; the top ten carry under 3%. Input material: PBMCs. The receptors come from a female donor in good health and CMV-seronegative. CDR3s include the opening cysteine and the closing phenylalanine or tryptophan. The D gene is left open where the match is weak. A clone size is listed for some rows: how often the clone was seen (once, few, many), or a class if it is expanded.

TRBD2 | TRBJ2-7 | few | TRBV5-4 | 16 | CASSTPTSGTSYEQYF | TGTGCCAGCAGCACCCCGACTAGCGGGACCTCCTACGAGCAGTACTTC
TRBD2 | TRBJ2-5 | - | TRBV9 | 16 | CASSHSGGSFLETQYF | TGTGCCAGCAGCCATAGCGGGGGGTCATTCTTAGAGACCCAGTACTTC
TRBD1 | TRBJ2-7 | - | TRBV5-6 | 14 | CASSSLGQSYEQYF | TGTGCCAGCAGCTCGTTGGGACAGTCCTACGAGCAGTACTTC
TRBD1 | TRBJ2-3 | - | TRBV27 | 15 | CASIRTGGGTDTQYF | TGTGCCAGCATTAGGACAGGGGGGGGAACAGATACGCAGTATTTT
TRBD1 | TRBJ2-7 | - | TRBV15 | 15 | CATSRGGQGSYEQYF | TGTGCCACCAGCAGAGGGGGACAGGGATCCTACGAGCAGTACTTC
- | TRBJ1-1 | - | TRBV30 | 13 | CAGIPWGVAEAFF | TGTGCCGGTATCCCTTGGGGGGTGGCTGAAGCTTTCTTT
TRBD1 | TRBJ2-7 | few | TRBV10-3 | 12 | CGTRDSSYEQYF | TGTGGTACCCGGGACAGCTCCTACGAGCAGTACTTC
TRBD1 | TRBJ1-4 | few | TRBV4-3 | 16 | CASSQEGHRGNEKLFF | TGCGCCAGCAGCCAAGAAGGGCACAGGGGGAATGAAAAACTGTTTTTT
- | TRBJ2-5 | - | TRBV5-4 | 15 | CASSLRGTGSETQYF | TGTGCCAGCAGCTTGAGAGGCACAGGGTCGGAGACCCAGTACTTC
TRBD2 | TRBJ2-2 | - | TRBV29-1 | 17 | CSVPGLAGAPNTGELFF | TGCAGCGTTCCGGGACTAGCGGGAGCCCCGAACACCGGGGAGCTGTTTTTT
- | TRBJ2-6 | - | TRBV7-8 | 14 | CASSSFSGANVLTF | TGTGCCAGCAGCTCATTCTCTGGGGCCAACGTCCTGACTTTC
TRBD1 | TRBJ1-5 | once | TRBV28 | 15 | CASSWTGGGKQPQHF | TGTGCCAGCAGTTGGACAGGGGGCGGGAAACAGCCCCAGCATTTT
TRBD2 | TRBJ2-3 | - | TRBV7-3 | 15 | CASSLIRGGRDTQYF | TGTGCCAGCAGCTTAATTCGGGGGGGCCGCGATACGCAGTATTTT
TRBD1 | TRBJ1-1 | - | TRBV27 | 17 | CASSPPKLAGTVNEAFF | TGTGCCAGCAGTCCACCTAAACTTGCCGGGACAGTAAATGAAGCTTTCTTT
- | TRBJ1-4 | - | TRBV7-2 | 17 | CASSLGLYPGDNEKLFF | TGTGCCAGCAGCTTAGGATTGTATCCAGGGGATAATGAAAAACTGTTTTTT
- | TRBJ1-2 | - | TRBV10-3 | 12 | CAISADSYGYTF | TGCGCCATCAGTGCTGACAGTTATGGCTACACCTTC
- | TRBJ2-2 | - | TRBV5-6 | 17 | CASSLSGRGLYIGELFF | TGTGCCAGCAGCTTAAGCGGGCGCGGGTTGTATATCGGGGAGCTGTTTTTT
- | TRBJ1-2 | few | TRBV5-1 | 13 | CASSSAGNYGYTF | TGCGCCAGCAGCTCGGCAGGGAACTATGGCTACACCTTC
TRBD2 | TRBJ2-7 | once | TRBV28 | 15 | CASSSGLAGPYEQYF | TGTGCCAGCAGTTCTGGACTAGCGGGCCCTTACGAGCAGTACTTC
- | TRBJ2-2 | once | TRBV29-1 | 12 | CSALPNTGELFF | TGCAGCGCTCTCCCCAACACCGGGGAGCTGTTTTTT
TRBD1 | TRBJ2-7 | - | TRBV2 | 12 | CASRDRVGVQYF | TGTGCCAGCAGAGACAGGGTGGGTGTGCAGTACTTC
TRBD1 | TRBJ2-4 | - | TRBV6-1 | 14 | CASTEPGQPIPYYF | TGTGCCAGCACTGAACCGGGACAGCCGATCCCCTATTACTTC
TRBD1 | TRBJ1-6 | - | TRBV4-1 | 18 | CASSQDTVRDREDSPLHF | TGCGCCAGCAGCCAAGATACGGTACGGGACAGGGAAGATTCACCCCTCCACTTT
- | TRBJ2-6 | - | TRBV5-6 | 16 | CASSLNAGLGANVLTF | TGTGCCAGCAGCCTGAATGCGGGGCTTGGGGCCAACGTCCTGACTTTC
- | TRBJ1-1 | - | TRBV28 | 13 | CATIQGANTEAFF | TGTGCCACCATACAGGGTGCTAACACTGAAGCTTTCTTT
- | TRBJ1-1 | - | TRBV9 | 14 | CASSVAQANTEAFF | TGTGCCAGCAGCGTAGCTCAGGCGAACACTGAAGCCTTCTTT
- | TRBJ2-7 | - | TRBV6-1 | 15 | CASTPPGRSSYEQYF | TGTGCCAGCACCCCCCCGGGGAGGTCCTCCTACGAGCAGTACTTC
TRBD1 | TRBJ1-2 | - | TRBV5-6 | 14 | CASSLTQGVGGYTF | TGTGCCAGCAGCCTTACGCAGGGGGTTGGGGGCTACACCTTC
- | TRBJ1-4 | - | TRBV5-1 | 16 | CASSRTEGLTNEKLFF | TGCGCCAGCAGCCGCACCGAGGGCTTGACTAATGAAAAACTGTTTTTT
- | TRBJ2-3 | - | TRBV7-3 | 13 | CASSLSRGDTQYF | TGTGCCAGCAGCTTATCGCGGGGAGATACGCAGTATTTT
- | TRBJ2-2 | - | TRBV28 | 13 | CASSLLGPGELFF | TGTGCCAGCAGTTTATTGGGGCCCGGGGAGCTGTTTTTT
- | TRBJ1-1 | - | TRBV19 | 17 | CASSRLGRRGSDTEAFF | TGTGCCAGTAGTAGGTTAGGACGAAGAGGGTCGGACACTGAAGCTTTCTTT